The 19 T cell receptor beta chains reported below all come from one sample, sequenced in a study of regulatory T cells in long-lasting Graves disease. As to time point: newly diagnosed GD, antithyroid drugs for less than 3 months. Preparation of the TCR library used RNA extracted from PBMCs. The authors built TCR beta libraries using iRepertoire HTBI primers and Arm-PCR of CDR3 regions. TCRdb reanalysed the multiplex PCR reads using MiXCR and keeps one entry per CDR3 protein. This sample has about 530,000 distinct CDR3 sequences, with around 15% found just once. The same data also contributed to another study, on T cells in Graves' hyperthyroidism and ophthalmopathy.

This specimen was peripheral blood mononuclear cells (PBMCs), taken at new diagnosis, from a patient treated with antithyroid drugs. The receptors were sampled from a woman between 40 and 65 years old with Graves disease.

This clonotype came up many times. The rearrangement joins TRBV2 to TRBJ2-3; a weak D match, TRBD2 (7 bases). This CDR3 spans 13 amino acids. Germline-derived CDR1 and CDR2 are SNHLY and FYNNEI. V was pared by 6 bases and J by 2 bases, with 9 bases between. This chain's CDR3 is CASSGGLTDTQYF. The CDR3, as DNA: TGTGCCAGCAGCGGGGGGCTCACAGATACGCAGTATTTT.

This clonotype was seen only a few times. V is TRBV6-1 and J is TRBJ1-2; TRBD1 agrees at 7 bases. CDR1 is MNHNS, CDR2 SASEGT, per germline. The CDR3 has 15 amino acids. After removal of 1 base from V and 4 bases from J, the junction contained 6 bases not matched to a gene. This CDR3 reads CASSEVLRGPYGYTF. As DNA, the CDR3 is TGTGCCAGCAGTGAAGTGTTGAGGGGGCCCTATGGCTACACCTTC.

This clonotype was seen repeatedly, ten times or more. V gene TRBV11-2 combines with J gene TRBJ2-7; tentative D call: TRBD2 (6 bases). CDR1 and CDR2 (germline): SGHAT, FQNNGV. V shed 5 bases and J shed 7 bases, with 18 bases lying between them. This CDR3 is built from 14 residues. The CDR3 loop is CASSVNRWGEEQYF. The DNA for the CDR3 is TGTGCCAGCAGCGTTAACCGCTGGGGGGAAGAGCAGTACTTC.

This clonotype was picked up many times. V and J are TRBV12-3 or TRBV12-4 and TRBJ1-1; D perhaps matches TRBD1 (5 bases). The V end lost 4 bases, the J end lost 4 bases, and 10 bases lay between the germline ends. The CDR3 loop spans 13 amino acids. The DNA for the CDR3 is TGTGCCAGCAGTTGGGACTGGAGCACTGAAGCTTTCTTT. This codes for CASSWDWSTEAFF.

This chain connects TRBV7-2 to TRBJ2-3, with a tentative D call TRBD1 (6 bases). The CDR3 totals 17 residues. Trimming pared 2 bases from V and 0 bases from J, leaving 15 bases between. The germline CDR1 and CDR2 sequences are SGHTA and FQGNSA. The DNA for the CDR3 is TGTGCCAGCAGCTTAAGGGGGAATACCCCCAGCACAGATACGCAGTATTTT. Translating gives CASSLRGNTPSTDTQYF.

This clonotype was seen many times. The rearrangement uses TRBV5-1 and TRBJ1-1, with a tentative D call TRBD1 (6 bases). The germline CDR1 and CDR2 sequences are SGHRS and YFSETQ. The CDR3 contains 15 residues. Trimming pared 3 bases from V and 1 base from J, leaving 13 bases between. The CDR3 protein is CASSSAGGTNTEAFF. The CDR3 coding sequence is TGCGCCAGCAGCTCCGCCGGGGGCACGAACACTGAAGCTTTCTTT.

The chain uses TRBV11-1 and TRBJ2-7; D is perhaps TRBD1 (6 bases). The CDR3 has 16 residues. The germline V gene encodes CDR1 SGHAT and CDR2 FQDESV (reference sequence). Trimming cost V 5 bases and J 7 bases, with 24 bases left between them. The CDR3 protein is CASSPQNLQGMMEQYF. The CDR3 bases are TGTGCCAGCAGCCCCCAGAACTTACAGGGAATGATGGAGCAGTACTTC.

This clonotype was seen a few times. This chain links TRBV4-1 with TRBJ1-2; TRBD1 is a possible D gene (6 bases). V was pared by 5 bases and J by 8 bases, with 18 bases between. Germline V CDR1 and CDR2: MGHRA, YSYEKL. CDR3 length: 14 residues. CDR3 loop: CASSSHREVGGYTF. In DNA, the CDR3 is TGCGCCAGCAGCAGTCACAGGGAAGTGGGAGGCTACACCTTC.

This clonotype has a count of ten or more. This sequence joins TRBV7-9 and TRBJ2-7; D gene ambiguous. The CDR3 length is 11 residues. The germline V gene encodes CDR1 SEHNR and CDR2 FQNEAQ (reference sequence). Trimming took off 9 bases at V and 2 bases at J, with 8 bases between the two ends. CDR3 DNA: TGTGCCAGTCAGGCGGCCTACGAGCAGTACTTC. Protein product: CASQAAYEQYF. The full variable domain, rest sourced from reference TRBV7-9 and TRBJ2-7, is DTGVSQNPRHKITKRGQNVTFRCDPISEHNRLYWYRQTLGQGPEFLTYFQNEAQLEKSRLLSDRFSAERPKGSFSTLEIQRTEQGDSAMYLCASQAAYEQYFGPGTRLTVT.

This clonotype has ten or more counts. The J gene is TRBJ1-3, the V gene TRBV5-5; no definite D call. The V gene lost 0 bases and the J gene lost 0 bases, with 7 bases spanning the gap. The CDR3 consists of 15 residues. Germline V gene sequence: CDR1 SGHKS, CDR2 YYEKEE (reference sequence). The CDR3, as DNA: TGTGCCAGCAGCTTGGGGAGCGTCTCTGGAAACACCATATATTTT. It encodes CASSLGSVSGNTIYF.

The rearrangement links TRBV7-8 to TRBJ1-4; D is ambiguous. CDR3 size: 14 residues. V lost 5 bases and J lost 8, with 15 bases in between. CDR1 SGHVS and CDR2 FQNEAQ come from the germline V gene. CDR3 sequence (DNA): TGTGCCAGCAGCGACTCGCGGTGGGGAGAAAAACTGTTTTTT. Amino acids: CASSDSRWGEKLFF.

The CDR3: CASSIAQGGQPQHF. The CDR3 nucleotides read TGTGCCAGTAGTATAGCCCAGGGAGGTCAGCCCCAGCATTTT. This chain uses TRBV19 with TRBJ1-5; a possible D gene is TRBD1 (5 bases). The CDR3 spans 14 residues. The germline gives CDR1 LNHDA, CDR2 SQIVND (reference sequence). Trimming removed 1 base from V and 6 bases from J, with 10 bases in between.

This chain links TRBV4-1 with TRBJ1-3; 12 nucleotides match TRBD1. Germline assignment: CDR1 MGHRA and CDR2 YSYEKL. CDR3 size: 15 residues. The V and J ends lost 8 bases and 6 bases, in that order; junction bases with no gene match: 8. The CDR3, as DNA: TGCGCCAGCGGGGGGACAGGGGGCTTTTTAAACACCATATATTTT. Residues: CASGGTGGFLNTIYF.

In this sample, this clonotype turned up many times. The rearrangement joins TRBV11-2 to TRBJ2-4, with no clear D. Trimming removed 0 bases from V and 6 bases from J, with 12 bases in between. Germline loops: CDR1 SGHAT, CDR2 FQNNGV. The CDR3 has 15 residues. In DNA, the CDR3 is TGTGCCAGCAGCTTAGAGATATCGATGGGAAACATTCAGTACTTC. Protein sequence: CASSLEISMGNIQYF.

Only a few counts were recorded for this clonotype. The chain is built from TRBV20-1 and TRBJ2-1; TRBD2 matches 7 bases. The ends lost 6 bases at V and 1 base at J; junction bases unmatched: 9. CDR1 and CDR2 from the germline V gene are DFQATT and SNEGSKA (reference sequence). The CDR3 has 15 residues. The CDR3 spells CSAFSPGGSYNEQFF. As DNA, the CDR3 is TGCAGTGCCTTCTCTCCGGGGGGTTCCTACAATGAGCAGTTCTTC.

The rearrangement joins TRBV4-1 to TRBJ2-5, with a possible D match to TRBD1 (5 bases). Trimming took off 4 bases at V and 2 bases at J, with 11 bases between the two ends. Germline lookup yields CDR1 MGHRA and CDR2 YSYEKL. This CDR3 spans 14 amino acids. This CDR3 is CASSPTGIQETQYF. The CDR3 DNA sequence: TGCGCCAGCAGCCCCACAGGTATACAAGAGACCCAGTACTTC.

About this clonotype: Since a much larger clone is just one base distant, this may be a read error. The CDR3 reads CASSERRQGRETQYF. The CDR3 bases are TGTGCCAGCAGTGAACGGAGGCAGGGAAGAGAGACCCAGTACTTC. The chain uses TRBV6-1 and TRBJ2-5; D is tentatively TRBD1 or TRBD2 (5 bases each). In germline, CDR1 is MNHNS, CDR2 SASEGT. This CDR3 is built from 15 residues. The V end was cut by 2 bases, the J end by 4 bases, with 14 bases between.

The chain carries TRBV5-1 and TRBJ2-7, with D unresolved. The CDR3 consists of 14 residues. The germline CDR1 and CDR2 sequences are SGHRS and YFSETQ. Trimming shortened V by 1 base and J by 6 bases, and 14 bases separated the two germline ends. CDR3 sequence: CASSLIILASEQYF. In DNA, the CDR3 is TGCGCCAGCAGCTTGATCATCCTGGCATCCGAGCAGTACTTC.

This clonotype appeared many times. The gene calls are TRBV28 and TRBJ2-7; maybe TRBD1 (5 bases). V lost 3 bases, J lost 6 bases, and 21 bases lay in between. This CDR3 region has 16 residues. The V gene's germline CDR1 is MDHEN and CDR2 SYDVKM. CDR3 DNA sequence: TGTGCCAGCAGTTTTCGCGTGGACACAGCTACGCTCGAGCAGTACTTC. It encodes CASSFRVDTATLEQYF.